This is a list of T cell receptor beta chains from one sample in a study of OX40 agonist ivuxolimab in advanced cancers. The table came from immunoSEQ multiplex PCR; TCRdb's copy has only in-frame clones and leaves some out. The data contain around 98,000 clones, roughly 89% of them singletons. The sequences come from CD4+ or CD8+ T cells sorted from blood, collected in a trial of the OX40 agonist ivuxolimab. The source is an adult with an advanced solid tumor such as melanoma, head and neck, liver or kidney cancer. The CDR3 runs from the conserved cysteine through the conserved F or W. The D gene is left open where the match is weak. Only part of the rows carry a size: once, few, many, or a class if the clone is expanded.

j_gene,abundance,v_gene,d_gene,CDR3nt,CDR3aa
TRBJ1-1,few,TRBV5-6,TRBD1,TGTGCCAGCAGCGTGGACAGGAGGACTGAAGCTTTCTTT,CASSVDRRTEAFF
TRBJ2-5,NA,TRBV5-4,TRBD1,TGTGCCAGCATTGGACAGGGTGAGACCCAGTACTTC,CASIGQGETQYF
TRBJ1-1,few,TRBV12-5,NA,TGTGCTAGTGGTTTGACCAATGGGGGAACGGTCTTCTTT,CASGLTNGGTVFF
TRBJ1-4,NA,TRBV2,TRBD1,TGTGCCAGCAGTGTCCGGGACAGGGGCAACAAACTGTTTTTT,CASSVRDRGNKLFF
TRBJ2-1,once,TRBV5-1,NA,TGCGCCAGCAGCCGCGGTGGCGGCAAGACCCCCAATGAGCAGTTCTTC,CASSRGGGKTPNEQFF
TRBJ2-7,NA,TRBV28,NA,TGTGCCAGCAGCTACACCTCCTACGAGCAGTACTTC,CASSYTSYEQYF
TRBJ1-2,NA,TRBV2,TRBD1,TGTGCCAGCGCGGGAAGGGGGCTGGATGGCTACACCTTC,CASAGRGLDGYTF
TRBJ2-1,NA,TRBV4-3,NA,TGCGCCAGCAGCCAAGCGGGTAGCTCCTACAATGAGCAGTTCTTC,CASSQAGSSYNEQFF
TRBJ1-2,NA,TRBV5-1,NA,TGCGCCAGCAGCCCCGGTCGAGCCTCTAACTATGGCTACACCTTC,CASSPGRASNYGYTF
TRBJ1-5,NA,TRBV7-8,NA,TGTGCCAGCAGCTTAGAAGATCAGCCCCAGCATTTT,CASSLEDQPQHF
TRBJ2-2,once,TRBV5-3,NA,TGTGCCAGAACCCGCGCCCCGTGGGGGGCGAACACCGGGGAGCTGTTTTTT,CARTRAPWGANTGELFF
TRBJ1-2,NA,TRBV28,NA,TGTGCCAGCAGCCCTCGGACAGATGGCTACACCTTC,CASSPRTDGYTF
TRBJ2-5,NA,TRBV19,TRBD1,TGTGCCAGTAGTTTCGACAGGGAAGAGACCCAGTACTTC,CASSFDREETQYF
TRBJ2-1,NA,TRBV11-2,NA,TGTGCCAGCAGCTCAGATAGGGGGACGAATCACCAGGAGCAGTTCTTC,CASSSDRGTNHQEQFF
TRBJ1-2,NA,TRBV2,TRBD1,TGTGCCAGCAGTGTGGAAGGACAGGGAAGCGGCTACACCTTC,CASSVEGQGSGYTF
TRBJ2-1,NA,TRBV5-1,TRBD1,TGCGCCAGCAGCTCCGGGACAGGGGTTAACTATGAGCAGTTCTTC,CASSSGTGVNYEQFF
TRBJ2-3,NA,TRBV18,TRBD2,TGTGCCAGCTCGCCCCGACTAGCGGGGGGTGATACGCAGTATTTT,CASSPRLAGGDTQYF
TRBJ2-3,NA,TRBV4-1,NA,TGCGCCAGCAGCCTGGGACAAGCCACAGATACGCAGTATTTT,CASSLGQATDTQYF
TRBJ1-2,NA,TRBV6-6,NA,TGTGCCAGCAGTTACGGTATTCAGGGTTCGTATGGCTACACCTTC,CASSYGIQGSYGYTF
TRBJ2-3,once,TRBV7-9,TRBD2,TGTGCCAGCAGCTCCCCGGGAGGAGCGGAGAGCACAGATACGCAGTATTTT,CASSSPGGAESTDTQYF
TRBJ2-4,NA,TRBV27,TRBD2,TGTGCCAGCAGTTTGGGTGGATATAGCGGGGGGGCCGGGTCCAAAAACATTCAGTACTTC,CASSLGGYSGGAGSKNIQYF
TRBJ2-1,NA,TRBV5-1,TRBD2,TGCGCCAGCAGTCGACCCGGGACTAGCGGCCACAATGAGCAGTTCTTC,CASSRPGTSGHNEQFF
TRBJ2-2,NA,TRBV5-4,NA,TGTGCCAGCAGCTTAGTCGGCGGGGAGCTGTTTTTT,CASSLVGGELFF
TRBJ1-2,NA,TRBV6-5,NA,TGTGCCAGCAGCCCTACGGACGGTTTAGGCTACACCTTC,CASSPTDGLGYTF
TRBJ2-4,NA,TRBV13,TRBD2,TGTGCCAGCAGCTTACCGCGGGAGAAAAACATTCAGTACTTC,CASSLPREKNIQYF
TRBJ1-3,NA,TRBV28,NA,TGTGCCAGCAGCCGAATAGGGACTAAAGGCTCTGGAAACACCATATATTTT,CASSRIGTKGSGNTIYF
TRBJ1-2,NA,TRBV5-8,TRBD1,TGTGCCAGCAGCTTGGGGACAGGGGGCATCTATGGCTACACCTTC,CASSLGTGGIYGYTF
TRBJ2-1,NA,TRBV7-8,NA,TGTGCCAGCAGGCCCAATCGACTAGGGGGGTCCTACAATGAGCAGTTCTTC,CASRPNRLGGSYNEQFF
TRBJ2-2,NA,TRBV19,NA,TGTGCCAGTAGTATAACGGACCGCCAGTTGAACACCGGGGAGCTGTTTTTT,CASSITDRQLNTGELFF
TRBJ1-4,few,TRBV2,TRBD1,TGTGCCAGCAGTACCGGGACAGGGGGTGAAAAACTGTTTTTT,CASSTGTGGEKLFF
TRBJ2-5,NA,TRBV10-2,NA,TGCGCCAGCAGTGATCTAGGGACCCAGTACTTC,CASSDLGTQYF
TRBJ2-2,NA,TRBV5-4,NA,TGTGCCAGCAGCTCCTGGGACAAAAACACCGGGGAGCTGTTTTTT,CASSSWDKNTGELFF
TRBJ2-7,NA,TRBV2,NA,TGTGCCAGCAGGCGAAGTTTTATCTACGAGCAGTACTTC,CASRRSFIYEQYF
TRBJ1-2,once,TRBV11-2,NA,TGTGCCAGCAGAACCCCACAGGGTCGAGACTATGGCTACACCTTC,CASRTPQGRDYGYTF
TRBJ2-3,NA,TRBV5-1,NA,TGCGCCAGCAGCTTGGGGGGGTCCGGCACAGATACGCAGTATTTT,CASSLGGSGTDTQYF
TRBJ2-2,once,TRBV5-4,NA,TGTGCCAGCAGCCCGGTGGGCCCCGGGGAGCTGTTTTTT,CASSPVGPGELFF
TRBJ1-2,NA,TRBV7-8,TRBD1,TGTGCCAGCATCCCGGACAGGACTGACTACACCTTC,CASIPDRTDYTF
TRBJ2-7,NA,TRBV27,NA,TGTGCCAGCAGTTTAAAACAGCCCTACGAGCAGTACTTC,CASSLKQPYEQYF
TRBJ2-3,NA,TRBV7-3,NA,TGTGCCAGCAGCTTAAAAGTGGGCCCCCCCGGCACAGATACGCAGTATTTT,CASSLKVGPPGTDTQYF
TRBJ2-1,NA,TRBV18,NA,TGTGCCAGCTCACCAAGCCAGGGCTCCTACAATGAGCAGTTCTTC,CASSPSQGSYNEQFF
TRBJ2-1,NA,TRBV11-3,NA,TGTGCCAGCAGCTTAGATCCCCCATGGGGGGTGCAGTTCTTC,CASSLDPPWGVQFF
TRBJ2-2,NA,TRBV6-1,NA,TGTGCCAGCAGTGAACGGCTAAACACCGGGGAGCTGTTTTTT,CASSERLNTGELFF
TRBJ2-7,once,TRBV6-5,NA,TGTGCCAGCAGCCCCCGAGCCAAGGCCTACGAGCAGTACTTC,CASSPRAKAYEQYF
TRBJ1-1,NA,TRBV11-3,NA,TGTGCCAGCAGCCTGCCGGGACAAGGAGCTTTCTTT,CASSLPGQGAFF
TRBJ2-5,NA,TRBV25-1,NA,TGTGCCAGCAGTGAATTAGGGGGGGAAGAGACCCAGTACTTC,CASSELGGEETQYF
TRBJ1-5,NA,TRBV9,NA,TGTGCCAGCAGCGTAGATGGGGGGCAGGGTCAGCCCCAGCATTTT,CASSVDGGQGQPQHF
TRBJ1-1,NA,TRBV11-1,NA,TGTGCCAGCAGCTTACGGGCCCCTCCTGAAGCTTTCTTT,CASSLRAPPEAFF
TRBJ2-5,NA,TRBV7-2,NA,TGTGCCAGCAGCTTCCTAGGGATTGGTGTTAAGTTACAAGAGACCCAGTACTTC,CASSFLGIGVKLQETQYF
TRBJ1-1,NA,TRBV28,NA,TGTGCCAGCACCTCTTCCCTGAGATTCGGCACTGAAGCTTTCTTT,CASTSSLRFGTEAFF
TRBJ1-3,once,TRBV6-1,NA,TGTGCCAGCGGGGACACAAGAACTGGAAACACCATATATTTT,CASGDTRTGNTIYF
TRBJ2-3,once,TRBV4-3,TRBD2,TGCGCCAGCAGCCCACATAGCGGGGGGCTGGGAGATACGCAGTATTTT,CASSPHSGGLGDTQYF